This T cell receptor beta chain came from a study of beta chain features in type 1 diabetes. Across the study: No patient-donor differences in age, gender, total cells or subset yield.

Isolation of CD4+ naive, central memory, regulatory and stem cell-like memory cells was achieved by sorting via CD45RO/CCR7/CD25/CD127/CD95/CD27. Study-wide results and limits: In all four CD4+ subsets, TCRB CDR3 length was significantly, moderately reduced in type 1 diabetes. PCR could preferentially amplify shorter templates, alike in patients and controls. VDJ junctions sequenced from type 1 diabetes patients showed fewer insertions and more deletions.

What was sequenced were expressed TCRB transcripts, since all of the isolated RNA had been reverse transcribed. Sequencing used immunoSEQ multiplex PCR; TCRdb keeps in-frame clones, though not all of them. The sample records about 340,000 clones, roughly 14% being singletons. There are a few counts of this clone. Its antigen is as yet unknown. The clonotype comes from a woman in her late teens or twenties with type 1 diabetes. The specimen sequenced was naive CD4+ T cells from blood.

CDR3 sequence (DNA): TGCGCCAGCAGCTTGGGGACAGGGGGCAGTTTGGAGCAGTACGTC. This translates into CASSLGTGGSLEQYV. The V gene is TRBV5-1, the J gene TRBJ2-7, with TRBD1 identical over 11 bases. The J segment lost 7 bases and the V segment lost 0 bases, leaving 6 bases of the junction unmatched. Per the germline V gene, CDR1 is SGHRS and CDR2 is YFSETQ. CDR3 length: 15 residues.